Listed below are T cell receptor beta chains from one sample, sequenced in a study of shared clonotypes between healthy human individuals. Here immunoSEQ multiplex PCR was the method, and the copy in TCRdb shows in-frame clones only, minus some. The sample includes under 2,500,000 clones, approximately 94% of them seen just once. Sequencing input: naive CD4+ T cells sorted from blood. The source is a man aged 18 to 30 in good health. Each CDR3 is given with its conserved first and last residue. Each record gives: clone size, V gene, D gene, J gene, CDR3 protein, CDR3 DNA. A D gene is named only where the DNA matches it firmly. The listing skips clone size in some rows; elsewhere it reads once, few, many or a size class.

.	TRBV6-5	.	TRBJ2-7	CASSYSGTSPNYEQYF	TGTGCCAGCAGTTACTCTGGGACTTCACCGAACTACGAGCAGTACTTC
.	TRBV9	.	TRBJ2-2	CASSLRTENTGELFF	TGTGCCAGCAGCCTGAGGACAGAGAACACCGGGGAGCTGTTTTTT
.	TRBV27	.	TRBJ2-7	CASSDLNPPLEQYF	TGTGCCAGCAGTGACTTGAATCCACCGCTTGAGCAGTACTTC
.	TRBV7-2	.	TRBJ2-6	CASSLVGAIGANVLTF	TGTGCCAGCAGCTTAGTGGGAGCGATTGGGGCCAACGTCCTGACTTTC
once	TRBV4-1	.	TRBJ2-1	CASSQTRLFATYNEQFF	TGCGCCAGCAGCCAAACCCGACTCTTTGCGACCTACAATGAGCAGTTCTTC
.	TRBV7-2	.	TRBJ2-2	CASSLGNTGELFF	TGTGCCAGCAGCCTGGGGAACACCGGGGAGCTGTTTTTT
.	TRBV20-1	.	TRBJ2-1	CSAQGSNEQFF	TGCAGTGCTCAGGGGTCCAATGAGCAGTTCTTC
.	TRBV18	.	TRBJ2-2	CASFSLQGATGELFF	TGTGCCAGCTTTTCTCTGCAGGGCGCCACCGGGGAGCTGTTTTTT
.	TRBV25-1	.	TRBJ2-2	CASSPSQNTGELFF	TGTGCCAGCAGTCCTAGTCAGAACACCGGGGAGCTGTTTTTT
.	TRBV2	.	TRBJ1-2	CASSETNYGYTF	TGTGCCAGCAGTGAGACAAACTATGGCTACACCTTC
.	TRBV30	.	TRBJ2-2	CAWSPGAGELFF	TGTGCCTGGAGTCCAGGGGCCGGGGAGCTGTTTTTT
.	TRBV5-4	.	TRBJ2-7	CASSLPKAIDPYEQYF	TGTGCCAGCAGCTTGCCAAAGGCCATAGACCCCTACGAGCAGTACTTC
few	TRBV6-1	TRBD1	TRBJ2-5	CASSDRGRETQYF	TGTGCCAGCAGTGACAGGGGGCGAGAGACCCAGTACTTC
.	TRBV10-3	TRBD2	TRBJ2-7	CATGRLAGGSSSYEQYF	TGTGCCACCGGACGACTAGCGGGGGGTTCGAGCTCCTACGAGCAGTACTTC
once	TRBV5-4	.	TRBJ2-3	CASSPGVGRGTDTQYF	TGTGCCAGCAGCCCAGGAGTAGGGCGGGGCACAGATACGCAGTATTTT
.	TRBV18	TRBD1	TRBJ1-4	CASSRLYRGQNEKLFF	TGTGCCAGCTCACGATTATACAGGGGTCAAAATGAAAAACTGTTTTTT
.	TRBV6-1	TRBD1	TRBJ1-2	CASSGQGYYGYTF	TGTGCCAGCAGTGGACAGGGATACTATGGCTACACCTTC
.	TRBV18	.	TRBJ2-7	CASSPLDRLEQYF	TGTGCCAGCTCACCACTTGACAGGTTAGAGCAGTACTTC
.	TRBV27	.	TRBJ1-6	CASSLFRVNNSPLHF	TGTGCCAGCAGTTTATTCAGGGTCAATAATTCACCCCTCCACTTT
.	TRBV5-4	TRBD1	TRBJ2-7	CASSGKQGLGSYEQYF	TGTGCCAGCAGCGGGAAACAGGGGCTGGGGTCCTACGAGCAGTACTTC
.	TRBV5-4	TRBD1	TRBJ2-7	CASSSKILQGVGALYEQYF	TGTGCCAGCAGCTCAAAAATATTGCAGGGGGTCGGTGCTCTGTACGAGCAGTACTTC
.	TRBV6-1	TRBD1	TRBJ2-7	CASKVPGQGIYEQYF	TGTGCCAGCAAAGTCCCGGGACAGGGGATCTACGAGCAGTACTTC
.	TRBV10-3	.	TRBJ2-7	CAISGQPIYEQYF	TGTGCCATCAGCGGACAGCCGATCTACGAGCAGTACTTC
few	TRBV7-8	.	TRBJ1-6	CASSLAQGSASPLHF	TGTGCCAGCAGCTTAGCGCAGGGATCGGCTTCACCCCTCCACTTT
.	TRBV10-3	.	TRBJ2-3	CAIGRTDTQYF	TGTGCCATCGGACGCACAGATACGCAGTATTTT
.	TRBV5-6	TRBD2	TRBJ2-5	CASSERLAGGTSATQYF	TGTGCCAGCAGCGAACGACTAGCGGGAGGGACCTCAGCGACCCAGTACTTC
.	TRBV5-5	.	TRBJ2-7	CASSASGRNQAYEQYF	TGTGCCAGCAGCGCGTCAGGGAGAAATCAAGCCTACGAGCAGTACTTC
.	TRBV7-2	TRBD1	TRBJ2-7	CASSLSGTGTYEQYF	TGTGCCAGCAGCTTGTCTGGGACAGGGACCTACGAGCAGTACTTC
once	TRBV10-2	.	TRBJ2-5	CASRLGGQETQYF	TGCGCCAGCCGGCTGGGGGGCCAAGAGACCCAGTACTTC
.	TRBV11-2	TRBD1	TRBJ1-6	CASSLDGGGAGSPLHF	TGTGCCAGCAGCTTAGATGGAGGGGGCGCGGGTTCACCCCTCCACTTT
.	TRBV6-6	.	TRBJ1-5	CASSYLYTGTLQPQHF	TGTGCCAGCAGTTACTTGTATACGGGGACACTTCAGCCCCAGCATTTT
.	TRBV18	.	TRBJ1-1	CASSEGVNTEAFF	TGTGCCAGCTCAGAGGGCGTAAACACTGAAGCTTTCTTT
.	TRBV30	TRBD2	TRBJ2-1	CAWSVLSSGSYNEQFF	TGTGCCTGGAGTGTACTTTCTAGCGGCTCCTACAATGAGCAGTTCTTC
.	TRBV30	TRBD2	TRBJ2-1	CAWRLAGADYEQFF	TGTGCCTGGAGACTAGCGGGAGCAGACTATGAGCAGTTCTTC
once	TRBV2	TRBD1	TRBJ1-4	CASSGVQGQGGEKLFF	TGTGCCAGCAGTGGAGTCCAGGGACAGGGCGGAGAAAAACTGTTTTTT
.	TRBV25-1	.	TRBJ2-3	CASSGQVSALTDTQYF	TGTGCCAGCAGTGGCCAGGTCAGCGCCCTCACAGATACGCAGTATTTT
once	TRBV12-1	.	TRBJ1-5	CASSPLQGALGNQPQHF	TGTGCCAGCAGCCCCCTCCAGGGGGCGCTCGGCAATCAGCCCCAGCATTTT
.	TRBV10-3	.	TRBJ2-7	CAISAGTLTYEQYF	TGTGCCATCAGTGCCGGGACGTTAACCTACGAGCAGTACTTC
few	TRBV19	.	TRBJ1-5	CASREVVGPQHF	TGTGCCAGTAGAGAGGTTGTCGGACCCCAGCATTTT
.	TRBV18	.	TRBJ2-5	CASKMGLQETQYF	TGTGCCAGCAAGATGGGACTTCAAGAGACCCAGTACTTC
once	TRBV28	.	TRBJ2-7	CASSPPGSSSYEQYF	TGTGCCAGCAGTCCCCCGGGGTCGAGCTCCTACGAGCAGTACTTC
once	TRBV2	.	TRBJ2-2	CASSGDTGELFF	TGTGCCAGCAGCGGAGACACCGGGGAGCTGTTTTTT
.	TRBV7-9	.	TRBJ2-1	CASSLEDLVQFF	TGTGCCAGCAGCTTGGAGGACTTAGTGCAGTTCTTC
.	TRBV28	.	TRBJ1-6	CASSLPLSNSPLHF	TGTGCCAGCAGTTTACCCCTTTCTAATTCACCCCTCCACTTT
.	TRBV19	TRBD2	TRBJ2-3	CASSISELAPPGGTQYF	TGTGCCAGTAGTATTTCCGAGCTAGCGCCCCCGGGGGGTACGCAGTATTTT
.	TRBV4-3	TRBD1	TRBJ2-3	CASSFGQGLADTQYF	TGCGCCAGCAGCTTTGGACAGGGGCTTGCAGATACGCAGTATTTT
.	TRBV5-1	TRBD1	TRBJ1-5	CASSGGQANQPQHF	TGCGCCAGCAGCGGAGGACAGGCTAATCAGCCCCAGCATTTT
once	TRBV27	TRBD1	TRBJ1-2	CASSQGQGNYGYTF	TGTGCCAGCAGTCAAGGACAGGGAAACTATGGCTACACCTTC
.	TRBV6-1	.	TRBJ1-6	CASSESTVYNSPLHF	TGTGCCAGCAGTGAATCGACAGTCTATAATTCACCCCTCCACTTT